This T cell receptor beta chain was profiled in a study of read filtering for tumor transcriptome and immune sequencing. This library used roughly 430 ng RNA and molecular barcoded adaptors spanning alpha/delta and beta/gamma chains. TCRdb re-derived calls from the reads in MiXCR, one entry per CDR3 protein. The data show some 50,000 distinct CDR3 sequences, 20% seen once. Trimming cost V 3 bases and J 9 bases, with 15 bases left between them. The CDR3 extends over 14 amino acids. This clonotype has a count of ten or more. The TCR was taken from a donor over 35 with multiple myeloma. This rearrangement joins TRBV12-3 or TRBV12-4 to TRBJ2-1; D is possibly TRBD1 (5 bases). Sequences were obtained from a population of CD138-negative cells sorted from bone marrow. The CDR3 DNA reads TGTGCCAGCAGTTTCCCCCCCCAGGGTACTGAGCAGTTCTTC. Amino acids: CASSFPPQGTEQFF.